A selection of T cell receptor beta chains follows, all from one sample in a study of regulatory T cells in long-lasting Graves disease. TCRdb recomputed calls from the multiplex PCR reads with MiXCR, one row per CDR3 protein. The sample yields over 300,000 distinct CDR3 sequences, around 16% seen once. The specimen was peripheral blood mononuclear cells (PBMCs), collected at new diagnosis, from a patient treated with antithyroid drugs. The receptors stem from a female donor with Graves disease. CDR3s include the opening cysteine and the closing phenylalanine or tryptophan. The D gene is left open where the match is weak. Size is omitted from some rows. Given values are once, few, many or a class for expanded clones.

D: .
V: TRBV7-3
size: .
J: TRBJ1-1
DNA: TGTGCCAGCAGCTTAGGTGGGGGACGAGGGGCTTTCTTT
CDR3: CASSLGGGRGAFF

D: .
V: TRBV6-5
size: .
J: TRBJ1-1
DNA: TGTGCCAGCAGTTGGGCCACGGGGACTGAAGCTTTCTTT
CDR3: CASSWATGTEAFF

D: .
V: TRBV6-5
size: many
J: TRBJ2-3
DNA: TGTGCCAGCAGTTACTTGTCAGTGGATACGCAGTATTTT
CDR3: CASSYLSVDTQYF

D: .
V: TRBV19
size: many
J: TRBJ2-1
DNA: TGTGCCAGTAGTGTCAACTATTTCGGCCCCGATGAGCAGTTCTTC
CDR3: CASSVNYFGPDEQFF

D: .
V: TRBV4-1
size: .
J: TRBJ2-3
DNA: TGCGCCAGCAGCCAGGGCCCACTCGAGGCAGATACGCAGTATTTT
CDR3: CASSQGPLEADTQYF

D: TRBD1
V: TRBV28
size: many
J: TRBJ2-5
DNA: TGTGCCAGCAGTGTACAAGGGACAGGGGGCCAAGAGACCCAGTACTTC
CDR3: CASSVQGTGGQETQYF

D: TRBD1
V: TRBV15
size: many
J: TRBJ1-1
DNA: TGTGCCACCAGCAGAGATGCGACAGGGGAAGCTTTCTTT
CDR3: CATSRDATGEAFF

D: .
V: TRBV12-3/TRBV12-4
size: many
J: TRBJ2-5
DNA: TGTGCCAGCAGTTTAGAGGGCTGGGTCCAAGAGACCCAGTACTTC
CDR3: CASSLEGWVQETQYF

D: TRBD1
V: TRBV18
size: many
J: TRBJ1-1
DNA: TGTGCCAGCCTGGACAGGGTAAACACTGAAGCTTTCTTT
CDR3: CASLDRVNTEAFF

D: .
V: TRBV10-1
size: .
J: TRBJ2-2
DNA: TGCGCCAGCACCATGGATAGAAACGGGGACCTGTTTTTT
CDR3: CASTMDRNGDLFF

D: TRBD2
V: TRBV6-1
size: many
J: TRBJ2-2
DNA: TGTGCCAGCAGCCTAGGACTAGCTCAGAACACCGGGGAGCTGTTTTTT
CDR3: CASSLGLAQNTGELFF

D: TRBD2
V: TRBV20-1
size: many
J: TRBJ2-1
DNA: TGCAGTGCTAGAGACGTAGCGGGGGGGCCGGGGAATGAGCAGTTCTTC
CDR3: CSARDVAGGPGNEQFF

D: .
V: TRBV6-2/TRBV6-3
size: many
J: TRBJ1-4
DNA: TGTGCCAGCAGTTTCGGCCCTTTTGAAAAACTGTTTTTT
CDR3: CASSFGPFEKLFF

D: TRBD1
V: TRBV5-6
size: many
J: TRBJ1-5
DNA: TGTGCCAGCAGCTTGAACAGGGGGACCTATCAGCCCCAGCATTTT
CDR3: CASSLNRGTYQPQHF

D: TRBD1
V: TRBV6-2/TRBV6-3
size: few
J: TRBJ2-7
DNA: TGTGCCAGCAGTTGGACAGGATACGAGCAGTGCTTC
CDR3: CASSWTGYEQCF

D: TRBD1
V: TRBV7-9
size: .
J: TRBJ1-5
DNA: TGTGCCAGCAGCGCTCAGACAGGGGGTGATCAGCCCCAGCATTTT
CDR3: CASSAQTGGDQPQHF

D: .
V: TRBV7-8
size: many
J: TRBJ1-1
DNA: TGTGCCAGCAGCAAGTTCGCTACGGACTCGAACACTGAAGCTTTCTTT
CDR3: CASSKFATDSNTEAFF

D: .
V: TRBV12-3/TRBV12-4
size: few
J: TRBJ1-2
DNA: TGTGCCAGCAGGGAACAGGGCTCTGGCTACACCTTC
CDR3: CASREQGSGYTF

D: .
V: TRBV28
size: many
J: TRBJ1-5
DNA: TGTGCCAGCAGTTTTTCTAGGGGCCATCAGCCCCAGCATTTT
CDR3: CASSFSRGHQPQHF

D: .
V: TRBV28
size: many
J: TRBJ1-1
DNA: TGTGCCAGCAGTTTAGGCTGGACAGAGATAAACACTGAAGCTTTCTTT
CDR3: CASSLGWTEINTEAFF

D: .
V: TRBV7-2
size: many
J: TRBJ1-6
DNA: TGTGCCAGCAGCTTAATGCAACAGCCCCTCCACTTT
CDR3: CASSLMQQPLHF

D: TRBD1
V: TRBV7-6
size: few
J: TRBJ2-7
DNA: TGTGCCAGCGGGGGACAGGGCGACGAGCAGTACTTC
CDR3: CASGGQGDEQYF

D: .
V: TRBV7-6
size: many
J: TRBJ1-5
DNA: TGTGCCAGCAGCGTGGGAGGGTGGGGAAATCAGCCCCAGCATTTT
CDR3: CASSVGGWGNQPQHF

D: .
V: TRBV2
size: many
J: TRBJ2-7
DNA: TGTGCCAGCAAAAGACAGGAGCTTTACGAGCAGTACTTC
CDR3: CASKRQELYEQYF

D: TRBD1
V: TRBV2
size: many
J: TRBJ2-5
DNA: TGTGCCAGCTGGCGGACAGGGCACCGACAAGAGACCCAGTACTTC
CDR3: CASWRTGHRQETQYF